This passage covers 12 T cell receptor beta chains from one sample sequenced in a study of T cell clonotyping in hematopoietic cell transplantation. The data were produced by immunoSEQ multiplex PCR, yet TCRdb's version contains in-frame clones alone and is incomplete. The sample yields around 15,000 clones, about 85% seen once. This material consisted of PBMCs, taken 100 days after allogeneic stem cell transplant. Receptors were obtained from a male patient aged 55-69 years who had an allogeneic stem cell transplant from a related donor, so the T cells may come from the graft donor. Some clones in this sample may be carry-over from other donors' samples.

The chain carries TRBV19 and TRBJ1-3; D uncertain. Germline V CDR1 and CDR2: LNHDA, SQIVND (reference sequence). This CDR3 has 13 residues. V lost 4 bases and J lost 1, with 5 bases in between. CDR3 bases: TGTGCCAGTAGTAAACAGTCTGGAAACACCATATATTTT. This encodes CASSKQSGNTIYF.

This chain connects TRBV5-6 to TRBJ2-1; D not resolved. Germline V gives CDR1 SGHDT, CDR2 YYEEEE. V was trimmed by 2 bases and J by 10 bases, leaving 13 bases between them. The CDR3 length is 13 residues. This CDR3 is CASSFRWLGEQFF. The CDR3 coding sequence is TGTGCCAGCAGCTTTCGGTGGCTCGGGGAGCAGTTCTTC.

The CDR3 DNA sequence: TGTGCCAGCAGCTTATATGGTAATCAGCCCCAGCATTTT. This sequence encodes CASSLYGNQPQHF. The chain uses TRBV7-2 and TRBJ1-5; no definite D call. Germline V gives CDR1 SGHTA, CDR2 FQGNSA. The CDR3 sequence is 13 residues long. V shed 2 bases and J shed 4 bases, with 6 bases lying between them.

This sequence joins TRBV29-1 and TRBJ1-1, with D perhaps matching TRBD1 (5 bases). V was trimmed by 1 base and J by 1 base, leaving 16 bases between them. Per germline, CDR1 SQVTM and CDR2 ANQGSEA. This CDR3 region has 16 residues. The CDR3 spells CSVEGRDSGWNTEAFF. The CDR3 nucleotides read TGCAGCGTTGAAGGGAGAGACAGTGGGTGGAACACTGAAGCTTTCTTT. Looking up the rest from reference TRBV29-1 and TRBJ1-1 gives the full variable domain: SAVISQKPSRDICQRGTSLTIQCQVDSQVTMMFWYRQQPGQSLTLIATANQGSEATYESGFVIDKFPISRPNLTFSTLTVSNMSPEDSSIYLCSVEGRDSGWNTEAFFGQGTRLTVV.

The rearrangement joins TRBV28 to TRBJ1-1; 9 nucleotides line up with TRBD1. J lost 1 base, V lost 5 bases, and 8 bases had no gene match. The CDR3 loop spans 16 amino acids. Per the germline V gene, CDR1 is MDHEN and CDR2 is SYDVKM. CDR3 sequence: CASSLRWGQGNTEAFF. In DNA form, the CDR3 reads TGTGCCAGCAGTCTACGGTGGGGACAGGGGAACACTGAAGCTTTCTTT. Full variable domain (remainder filled in from reference TRBV28 and TRBJ1-1): DVKVTQSSRYLVKRTGEKVFLECVQDMDHENMFWYRQDPGLGLRLIYFSYDVKMKEKGDIPEGYSVSREKKERFSLILESASTNQTSMYLCASSLRWGQGNTEAFFGQGTRLTVV.

The count of this clone is one. A read error may account for a junction end that differs from germline. V is TRBV9 and J is TRBJ2-1; D possibly corresponds to TRBD2 (5 bases). CDR1 and CDR2 from the germline V gene are SGDLS and YYNGEE. The CDR3 totals 17 residues. The DNA for the CDR3 is TGTGGCAGCAGCCCACGGTTGGGGAGCGGCTCCTACAATGAGCAGTTCTTC. Residues: CGSSPRLGSGSYNEQFF.

This rearrangement joins TRBV19 to TRBJ1-5; the match to TRBD1 covers 7 bases. J lost 0 bases, V lost 7 bases, and 9 bases had no gene match. The CDR3 is 16 residues long. Per germline, CDR1 LNHDA and CDR2 SQIVND (reference sequence). DNA of the CDR3: TGTGCCAGTACCGATGGGACAGATAATAGCAATCAGCCCCAGCATTTT. Encoded protein: CASTDGTDNSNQPQHF.

This chain connects TRBV7-6 to TRBJ2-6; D not certain. Germline CDR1 reads SGHVS; CDR2 reads FNYEAQ. V was pared by 5 bases and J by 0 bases, with 8 bases between. The CDR3 runs to 15 residues. CDR3 in amino acids: CASSPRVSGANVLTF. CDR3 sequence (DNA): TGTGCCAGCAGCCCCCGCGTCTCTGGGGCCAACGTCCTGACTTTC. The variable domain in full, completed from reference TRBV7-6 and TRBJ2-6, reads GAGVSQSPRYKVTKRGQDVALRCDPISGHVSLYWYRQALGQGPEFLTYFNYEAQQDKSGLPNDRFSAERPEGSISTLTIQRTEQRDSAMYRCASSPRVSGANVLTFGAGSRLTVL.

J is TRBJ1-1 and V is TRBV7-9; D gene ambiguous. Germline loops: CDR1 SEHNR, CDR2 FQNEAQ (reference sequence). Trimming shortened V by 1 base and J by 4 bases, and 10 bases separated the two germline ends. CDR3 length: 14 amino acids. The CDR3 reads CASSLGNTRTEAFF. CDR3 nucleotides: TGTGCCAGCAGCTTAGGAAACACGCGCACTGAAGCTTTCTTT.

The chain carries TRBV27 and TRBJ2-1, with a tentative D call TRBD2 (5 bases). The germline gives CDR1 MNHEY, CDR2 SMNVEV (reference sequence). The CDR3 totals 15 residues. V gave up 3 bases and J gave up 0 bases, with 9 bases separating them. CDR3 nucleotides: TGTGCCAGCAGTTTCGACGGGGTCTCCTACAATGAGCAGTTCTTC. It translates to CASSFDGVSYNEQFF.

The V and J genes are TRBV4-3 and TRBJ2-1, with 7 bases lining up with TRBD2. The CDR3 consists of 16 residues. Germline V gene sequence: CDR1 LGHNA, CDR2 YSLEER. V gave up 2 bases and J gave up 3 bases; unmatched junction bases: 7. The CDR3 sequence: CASSQTGSGGYNEQFF. As DNA, the CDR3 is TGCGCCAGCAGCCAAACGGGGTCGGGGGGCTACAATGAGCAGTTCTTC.

The chain couples TRBV28 to TRBJ1-1; D not certain. The ends were cut back, 5 bases at V and 4 bases at J, with 11 bases in the middle. The CDR3 extends over 13 amino acids. In germline, CDR1 is MDHEN, CDR2 SYDVKM. CDR3: CASSSNPRTEAFF. The CDR3 DNA is TGTGCCAGCAGTAGCAACCCCCGCACTGAAGCTTTCTTT.